This T cell receptor (beta chain) is from a study of cytomegalovirus exposure and HLA in healthy donors. Study-level information: As an earlier analysis found, around 200 million T cells yielded 95 million to 130 million unique TCR beta sequences.

With regard to this clone: Antigen: not known.

The PCR employed 60 Vbeta primers together with 13 Jbeta primers. TCRdb's table, derived via immunoSEQ multiplex PCR, lists solely in-frame clones and lacks some. Of tens of thousands of clones in the sample, almost 70% are singletons; the top ten hold 15% to 20%. CDR3 length equals 15 residues. Germline CDR1 is SNHLY and CDR2 is FYNNEI. V was clipped by 8 bases and J by 0 bases; unmatched bases: 7. Overall study findings and caveats: Sequence variants that were highly shared formed a cluster that was likely a sequencing artifact. Several top significant clusters appeared, in a later analysis, to be linked to common viral pathogens. Later work associated fewer than 20,000 TCR beta sequences with HLA alleles at 0.05 false discovery rate.

The material sequenced was PBMCs. V is TRBV2 and J is TRBJ2-1, with TRBD2 matching over 7 bases. The TCR sequence derives from a man between 35 and 55 years old in good health and CMV-seropositive. The CDR3 DNA sequence: TGTGCCAGCGGTTTGGGCGGGAGCTCCTACAATGAGCAGTTCTTC. Protein: CASGLGGSSYNEQFF.